These 10 T cell receptor beta chains share one sample of origin, sequenced in a study of CD8 T cells in ankylosing spondylitis (dated by TCRdb to 2016 to 2017). Library generation was performed with 5' RACE. Sequencing was carried out with an Illumina HiSeq 2500. TCRdb trimmed the raw reads at Q25, called clones with MiXCR and kept productive beta chains. Rows matching on CDR3 protein sequence are summarized as one entry with the most common DNA and genes. In this sample the table shows around 330,000 distinct CDR3 sequences, around a tenth of which occur a single time. The ten largest clones capture roughly 9.2% of the sample. The source material was blood, either unsorted or a sorted T cell fraction (not recorded which). The receptor source for this set is a female donor with ankylosing spondylitis or in good health (not recorded which).

The genes are TRBV11-2 and TRBJ2-7; D perhaps matches TRBD1 (6 bases). Germline assignment: CDR1 SGHAT and CDR2 FQNNGV. The CDR3 runs to 15 residues. V lost 2 bases, J lost 0 bases, and 11 bases lay in between. CDR3 sequence: CASSLPGAASYEQYF. The DNA of the CDR3 is TGTGCCAGCAGCTTACCAGGGGCGGCCTCCTACGAGCAGTACTTC.

This clonotype was counted many times. CDR3 region: CASEGQAGKHEQYF. The CDR3 nucleotides read TGTGCCAGCGAGGGCCAGGCAGGGAAGCACGAGCAGTACTTC. V gene TRBV25-1 combines with J gene TRBJ2-7; D possibly matches TRBD1 or TRBD2 (5 bases each). This CDR3 is built from 14 residues. The germline V gene encodes CDR1 MGHDK and CDR2 SYGVNS. V shed 8 bases and J shed 5 bases, with 19 bases lying between them.

In this sample, this clonotype turned up many times. The V and J genes are TRBV6-1 and TRBJ2-2; D call uncertain. The CDR3 contains 15 residues. CDR1 MNHNS and CDR2 SASEGT come from the germline V gene. V lost 7 bases and J lost 8, with 20 bases in between. CDR3 DNA: TGTGCCAGCACTCTCACCCCAGGATCAGCGGGGGAGCTGTTTTTT. This encodes CASTLTPGSAGELFF.

In its sample, this clonotype was seen many times. The chain couples TRBV15 to TRBJ1-5, with D unresolved. CDR1 is LNHNV and CDR2 is YYDKDF in the germline V gene (reference sequence). V lost 1 base and J lost 0, with 10 bases in between. There are 16 residues in the CDR3. The CDR3 DNA follows: TGTGCCACCAGCAGAGGTTTACGGGATAGCAATCAGCCCCAGCATTTT. Its protein is CATSRGLRDSNQPQHF.

This clonotype has ten or more counts. The chain is built from TRBV12-3 or TRBV12-4 and TRBJ1-1; a possible D gene is TRBD1 (5 bases). The CDR3 length is 16 residues. V was pared by 1 base and J by 5 bases, with 17 bases between. The CDR3 here is CASSLGGAGSPTEAFF. CDR3 coding DNA: TGTGCCAGCAGTTTAGGTGGGGCAGGGAGTCCTACTGAAGCTTTCTTT.

This clonotype was detected ten times or more. The rearrangement uses TRBV6-2 or TRBV6-3 and TRBJ2-1; D call uncertain. V was clipped by 5 bases and J by 15 bases, with 14 bases between them. The CDR3 contains 11 residues. From germline, CDR1 is MNHEY and CDR2 SVGEGT. The CDR3 nucleotides read TGTGCCAGCAGTGACGGCCAGAAAAGGTTCTTC. Protein sequence: CASSDGQKRFF.

The gene calls are TRBV14 and TRBJ2-7; D might be TRBD1 (5 bases). Germline values: CDR1 SGHDN, CDR2 FVKESK. The CDR3 extends over 13 amino acids. Trimming took 4 bases from V and 7 from J, leaving 14 bases between them. CDR3 nucleotides: TGTGCCAGCAGCCCCAGAGGACAAGGGGAGCAGTACTTC. Protein sequence: CASSPRGQGEQYF. The full variable domain, completed using reference TRBV14 and TRBJ2-7, is EAGVTQFPSHSVIEKGQTVTLRCDPISGHDNLYWYRRVMGKEIKFLLHFVKESKQDESGMPNNRFLAERTGGTYSTLKVQPAELEDSGVYFCASSPRGQGEQYFGPGTRLTVT.

In this sample, this clonotype turned up many times. The rearrangement joins TRBV20-1 to TRBJ2-4; 8 bases align to TRBD2. CDR3 size: 13 residues. The V gene end was trimmed by 1 base and the J gene end by 11 bases; junction bases not matched to a gene: 7. CDR1 is DFQATT and CDR2 is SNEGSKA in the germline V gene (reference sequence). The CDR3 is CSARGVGRGFQYF. Here the CDR3 DNA reads TGCAGTGCTAGAGGGGTCGGGAGGGGATTTCAGTACTTC.

V usage is TRBV12-3 or TRBV12-4 and J usage is TRBJ2-7, with D tentatively TRBD1 or TRBD2 (6 bases each). V was trimmed by 3 bases and J by 6 bases, leaving 12 bases between them. CDR3 length: 13 amino acids. The CDR3 DNA follows: TGTGCCAGCAGTTTTGAGGGGGGCGGCGAGCAGTACTTC. As protein: CASSFEGGGEQYF.

The genes are TRBV20-1 and TRBJ1-1; D not certain. This CDR3 region has 14 residues. V was cut by 5 bases and J by 5 bases, with 18 bases left in between. From germline, CDR1 is DFQATT and CDR2 SNEGSKA (reference sequence). The CDR3 coding sequence is TGCAGTGCTGCTCGGATAGATAGATGGACTGAAGCTTTCTTT. Its translation: CSAARIDRWTEAFF.